The following is a T cell receptor beta chain sequence with its context. The data stem from a study of PD-L1 blockade in urothelial cancer. The assay was immunoSEQ multiplex PCR, and TCRdb's table has in-frame clones only and misses some. The table lists tens of thousands of clones, around 87% of them singletons. The receptor's source is a man in his fifties or sixties with urothelial cancer. The source material was PBMCs, sampled around atezolizumab (anti-PD-L1) treatment.

This CDR3 reads CASSSGQNNEQFF. As DNA, the CDR3 is TGTGCCAGCAGCTCAGGACAGAACAATGAGCAGTTCTTC. The genes are TRBV5-4 and TRBJ2-1; D is perhaps TRBD1 (6 bases). This CDR3 region has 13 residues. V was clipped by 3 bases and J by 5 bases, with 9 bases between them. Germline lookup yields CDR1 SGHNT and CDR2 YYREEE (reference sequence).